This TCR beta chain is from a study of blood T cell repertoires in COVID-19. As for the study in general: The analysed material was cDNA or gDNA that came from T cells, B-cell-depleted T cells, or PBMCs.

The CDR3 totals 14 residues. The germline CDR1 and CDR2 sequences are SGHNT and YENEEA. Trimming pared 5 bases from V and 4 bases from J, leaving 14 bases between. Original handling: Reference gene primer amplification yielded estimated nucleated cell counts. Libraries were prepared by immunoSEQ multiplex PCR; TCRdb keeps only in-frame clonotypes and omits some of them. V and J calls and clone size come straight from that table; D and trimming were deduced from the DNA. The repertoire has about 240,000 clones, about 85% of them found once; the top ten carry more than 6%. The rearrangement uses TRBV11-3 and TRBJ1-2; D uncertain. This sequence was found in a man aged 60 to 69 who had recovered from COVID-19. Sequencing was done on a sample of peripheral blood. CDR3 sequence (DNA): TGTGCCAGCAGCCTAGGATTCGGGAGCTATGGCTACACCTTC. Its translation is CASSLGFGSYGYTF.